Each of the 2 T cell receptor beta chains below was sequenced from the same sample in a study of OX40 agonist ivuxolimab in advanced cancers. Produced via immunoSEQ multiplex PCR; TCRdb's table is partial and in-frame only. The sample consists of under 65,000 clones, roughly nine tenths of them appearing once. The material sequenced was CD4+ or CD8+ T cells sorted from blood, taken in a trial of the OX40 agonist ivuxolimab. These receptors all come from an adult with an advanced solid tumor such as melanoma, head and neck, liver or kidney cancer.

This clone has a single count. The chain recombines TRBV11-1 with TRBJ2-3; possible D gene TRBD2, 5 bases. With 1 base removed from V and 0 bases from J, the gap between germline ends came to 8 bases. The CDR3 contains 15 residues. Germline-derived CDR1 and CDR2 are SGHAT and FQDESV (reference sequence). The CDR3 DNA follows: TGTGCCAGCAGCTTAGAGGGCGGGAGCACAGATACGCAGTATTTT. Translating gives CASSLEGGSTDTQYF. The whole variable domain, filled in from reference TRBV11-1 and TRBJ2-3, reads EAEVAQSPRYKITEKSQAVAFWCDPISGHATLYWYRQILGQGPELLVQFQDESVVDDSQLPKDRFSAERLKGVDSTLKIQPAELGDSAMYLCASSLEGGSTDTQYFGPGTRLTVL.

This clone was counted a single time. The chain carries TRBV28 and TRBJ2-7, with D possibly TRBD1 on 7 matching bases. The CDR3 is made up of 15 amino acids. CDR1 is MDHEN and CDR2 is SYDVKM in the germline V gene. With 6 bases removed from V and 5 bases from J, the gap between germline ends came to 20 bases. The CDR3 is CASSPSRVRGDEQYF. The CDR3 DNA sequence: TGTGCCAGCAGCCCCTCCCGCGTCAGGGGGGACGAGCAGTACTTC.